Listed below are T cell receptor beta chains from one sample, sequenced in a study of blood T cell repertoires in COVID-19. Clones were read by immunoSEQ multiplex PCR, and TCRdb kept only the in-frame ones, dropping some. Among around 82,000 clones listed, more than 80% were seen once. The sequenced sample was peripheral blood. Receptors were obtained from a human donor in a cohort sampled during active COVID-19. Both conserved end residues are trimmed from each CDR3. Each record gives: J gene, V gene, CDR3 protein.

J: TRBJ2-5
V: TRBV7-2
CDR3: ASSRGQGGETQY

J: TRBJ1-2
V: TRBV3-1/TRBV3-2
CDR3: ASSQGGHSYGYT

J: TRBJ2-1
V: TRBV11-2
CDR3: ASSSLAGGYNEQF

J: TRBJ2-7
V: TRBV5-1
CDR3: ASSSRTPSGGNSYEQY

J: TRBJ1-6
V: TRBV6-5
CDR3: ASSPRGGFDSPLH

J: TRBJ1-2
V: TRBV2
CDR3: ASSEALTGSRGYGYT

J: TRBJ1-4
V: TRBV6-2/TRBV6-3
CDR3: ASSPTTTTNEKLF

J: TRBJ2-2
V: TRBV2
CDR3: ASRGQGAHDTGELF

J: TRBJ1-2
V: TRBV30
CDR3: AWSVTGVGGYT

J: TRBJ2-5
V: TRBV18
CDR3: ASSPNPGETQY

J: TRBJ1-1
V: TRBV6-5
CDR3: ASSYPGQGTF

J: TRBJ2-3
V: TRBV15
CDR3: ATSRAGTSGGALTDTQY

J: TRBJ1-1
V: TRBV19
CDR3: ASTSTGMNTEAF

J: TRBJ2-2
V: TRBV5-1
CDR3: ASSLAGQGAGGELF

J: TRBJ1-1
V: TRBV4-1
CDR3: ASSQAGGRRSEAF

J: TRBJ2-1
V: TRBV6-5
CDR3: ASTGTGGMWQF

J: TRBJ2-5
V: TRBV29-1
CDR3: SVGLGDSRETQY

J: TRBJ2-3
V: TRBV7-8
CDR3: ASSLGLTGGRSDTQY

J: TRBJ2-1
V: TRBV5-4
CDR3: ASSLGAGMTYNEQF

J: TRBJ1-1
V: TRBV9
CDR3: ASSVGLGRGVAEAF

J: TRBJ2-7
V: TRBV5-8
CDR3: ASSLGLAGPYEQY

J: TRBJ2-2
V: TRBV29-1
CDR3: SVAGGTGVTGELF

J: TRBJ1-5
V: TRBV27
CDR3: ASSSYSGQGGQPQH

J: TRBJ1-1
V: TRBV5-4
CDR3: ASSLAQNMNTEAF

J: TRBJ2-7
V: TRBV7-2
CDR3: ASSDLSRTFAYEQY

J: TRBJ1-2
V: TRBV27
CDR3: ASSSGTGRVYGYT

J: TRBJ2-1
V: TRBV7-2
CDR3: ASSSPPGQGLRGEQF

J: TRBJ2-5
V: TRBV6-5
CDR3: ASSYSIEGRETQY

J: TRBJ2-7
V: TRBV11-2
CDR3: ASGGFESYEQY

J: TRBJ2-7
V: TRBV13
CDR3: ASRRGSSYEQY

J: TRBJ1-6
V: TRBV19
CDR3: ASSTQGQGFSPLH

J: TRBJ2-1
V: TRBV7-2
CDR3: ASSLNGQGPYNEQF

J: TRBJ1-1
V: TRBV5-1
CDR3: ASTEGGVGTEAF

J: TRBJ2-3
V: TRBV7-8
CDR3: ASSLEGTGADTQY

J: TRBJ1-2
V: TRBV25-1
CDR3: ASSTGVGYGYT

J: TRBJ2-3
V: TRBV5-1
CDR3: ASSPGQDTDTQY

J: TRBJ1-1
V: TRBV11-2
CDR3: ASSPLTGLPEAF

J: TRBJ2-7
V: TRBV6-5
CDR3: ASTTTGDTYEQY

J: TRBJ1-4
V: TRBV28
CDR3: ASSLATGSRPRPNEKLF

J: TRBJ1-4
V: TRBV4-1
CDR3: ASSQGDGQARDEKLF

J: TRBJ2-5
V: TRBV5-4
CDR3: ASSLMYRQGETQY

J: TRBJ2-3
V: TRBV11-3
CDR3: ASSFRVGGTQY

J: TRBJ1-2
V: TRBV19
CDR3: ASAPLRDSSGYT

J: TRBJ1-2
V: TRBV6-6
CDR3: ASSYNGQGGLYGYT

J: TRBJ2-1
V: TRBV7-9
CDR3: ASSFFRTSGGAPNEQF

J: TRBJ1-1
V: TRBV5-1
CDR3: ASSRRLTGMNTEAF

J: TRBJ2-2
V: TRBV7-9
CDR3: ASSPPPRDRNTGELF

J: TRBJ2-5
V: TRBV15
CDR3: ATSRVAGPVETQY

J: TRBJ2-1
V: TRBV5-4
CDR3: ASSASGGAGGQF

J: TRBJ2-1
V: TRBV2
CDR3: ASGRELTGEQF

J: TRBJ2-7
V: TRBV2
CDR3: ASRPPGLAYEQY

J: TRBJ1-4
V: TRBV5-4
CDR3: ASSAAQGTDEKLF